These T cell receptor beta chains were read from a single sample in a study of cytomegalovirus exposure and HLA in healthy donors. Libraries were prepared by immunoSEQ multiplex PCR; TCRdb keeps only in-frame clonotypes and omits some of them. The sample includes about 160,000 clones, roughly 76% of them seen just once. Sequenced input: PBMCs. The receptor set was obtained from a woman aged 50 to 60 in good health and CMV-seronegative. The CDR3 runs from the conserved cysteine through the conserved F or W. D genes are given only for firm matches. The listing skips clone size in some rows; elsewhere it reads once, few, many or a size class.

>TRBV5-1|TRBD1|TRBJ2-3|NA
CASSSGTASTDTQYF
TGCGCCAGCAGCTCCGGGACAGCTAGCACAGATACGCAGTATTTT
>TRBV5-1|NA|TRBJ1-4|once
CASSPRPGEGNEKLFF
TGCGCCAGCAGCCCGCGCCCAGGGGAAGGAAATGAAAAACTGTTTTTT
>TRBV6-6|NA|TRBJ1-2|few
CASSYSGPRGYTF
TGTGCCAGCAGTTACTCGGGGCCCAGGGGCTACACCTTC
>TRBV5-4|TRBD1|TRBJ1-4|NA
CASSFGTVHNEKLFF
TGTGCCAGCAGCTTCGGGACAGTCCATAATGAAAAACTGTTTTTT
>TRBV27|NA|TRBJ1-2|NA
CASSLKPGNYGYTF
TGTGCCAGCAGTTTGAAACCGGGTAACTATGGCTACACCTTC
>TRBV2|TRBD1|TRBJ1-4|NA
CASRATGGPNEKLFF
TGTGCCAGCAGGGCAACAGGGGGCCCGAATGAAAAACTGTTTTTT
>TRBV4-3|TRBD2|TRBJ2-1|NA
CASSPGGGNEQFF
TGCGCCAGCAGCCCCGGGGGGGGGAATGAGCAGTTCTTC
>TRBV11-2|NA|TRBJ2-7|NA
CASSLRADRSRYEQYF
TGTGCCAGCAGCTTAAGGGCTGACAGGTCCCGGTACGAGCAGTACTTC
>TRBV7-6|NA|TRBJ2-1|NA
CASRRGNEQFF
TGTGCCAGCAGGAGGGGGAATGAGCAGTTCTTC
>TRBV7-2|TRBD2|TRBJ2-7|NA
CASSRGLAGVSSYEQYF
TGTGCCAGCAGCCGGGGACTAGCGGGAGTGAGCTCCTACGAGCAGTACTTC
>TRBV2|TRBD1|TRBJ2-1|once
CASSPTTGTGGPLEQFF
TGTGCCAGCAGTCCCACTACCGGGACAGGGGGACCCCTTGAGCAGTTCTTC
>TRBV27|NA|TRBJ2-1|NA
CASSLYRHLANEQFF
TGTGCCAGCAGTTTATACAGACACCTGGCGAATGAGCAGTTCTTC
>TRBV19|NA|TRBJ1-5|NA
CASSISGHNQPQHF
TGTGCCAGTAGTATATCAGGGCACAATCAGCCCCAGCATTTT
>TRBV28|TRBD2|TRBJ2-7|NA
CASSEAGGSSYEQYF
TGTGCCAGCAGCGAAGCGGGAGGCTCCTCCTACGAGCAGTACTTC
>TRBV30|NA|TRBJ2-7|NA
CAWSIERTYEQYF
TGTGCCTGGAGTATCGAGAGAACCTACGAGCAGTACTTC
>TRBV9|NA|TRBJ2-7|NA
CASSRDTSYEQYF
TGTGCCAGCAGCCGGGACACCTCCTACGAGCAGTACTTC
>TRBV4-3|NA|TRBJ1-5|NA
CASSQESGQPQHF
TGCGCCAGCAGCCAAGAGTCCGGTCAGCCCCAGCATTTT
>TRBV28|NA|TRBJ2-4|NA
CASSRAFKNIQYF
TGTGCCAGCTCGAGGGCCTTTAAAAACATTCAGTACTTC
>TRBV5-1|TRBD2|TRBJ2-1|NA
CASSLGGTSAFNEQFF
TGCGCCAGCAGCTTGGGGGGGACTAGCGCCTTCAATGAGCAGTTCTTC
>TRBV19|NA|TRBJ1-4|NA
CASSSTGDLETNEKLFF
TGTGCCAGTAGCTCAACAGGAGATCTTGAGACTAATGAAAAACTGTTTTTT
>TRBV9|TRBD2|TRBJ2-7|NA
CASSAQGAGDYEQYF
TGTGCCAGCAGCGCCCAGGGAGCGGGAGATTACGAGCAGTACTTC
>TRBV28|NA|TRBJ1-3|NA
CASSFRRGRAEDTIYF
TGTGCCAGCAGTTTTAGGAGAGGGCGCGCTGAAGACACCATATATTTT
>TRBV2|TRBD2|TRBJ2-7|NA
CASTRLAGAVEQYF
TGTGCCAGCACAAGACTAGCGGGGGCGGTAGAGCAGTACTTC
>TRBV7-2|TRBD1|TRBJ2-7|NA
CASSYQPGQTYEQYF
TGTGCCAGCAGTTACCAACCGGGACAGACCTACGAGCAGTACTTC
>TRBV5-8|NA|TRBJ1-1|NA
CASSLVVWSTEAFF
TGTGCCAGCAGCTTGGTGGTTTGGAGCACTGAAGCTTTCTTT
>TRBV9|NA|TRBJ1-1|few
CASSRGGVTEAFF
TGTGCCAGCAGCCGGGGGGGGGTAACTGAAGCTTTCTTT
>TRBV7-8|TRBD2|TRBJ2-1|NA
CASSISGAYNEQFF
TGTGCCAGCAGCATTAGCGGGGCCTACAATGAGCAGTTCTTC
>TRBV18|NA|TRBJ1-2|NA
CASSPRTDSYGYTF
TGTGCCAGCTCACCAAGGACAGACTCCTATGGCTACACCTTC
>TRBV7-2|TRBD2|TRBJ2-3|few
CASSLGRGGGTDTQYF
TGTGCCAGCAGCTTAGGCCGGGGGGGCGGCACAGATACGCAGTATTTT
>TRBV7-9|NA|TRBJ2-3|NA
CASSLVSPYRVTDTQYF
TGTGCCAGCAGCTTAGTATCCCCCTACCGAGTCACAGATACGCAGTATTTT
>TRBV4-3|TRBD1|TRBJ2-7|NA
CASSRSRDSSYEQYF
TGCGCCAGCAGTAGGTCGAGGGACAGTTCCTACGAGCAGTACTTC
>TRBV5-6|NA|TRBJ2-2|once
CASSFAVGGRPRDTGELFF
TGTGCCAGCAGCTTTGCTGTAGGGGGAAGACCCCGAGACACCGGGGAGCTGTTTTTT
>TRBV5-1|TRBD2|TRBJ2-3|few
CASKRAGASDTQYF
TGCGCCAGCAAAAGGGCGGGAGCATCAGATACGCAGTATTTT
>TRBV19|NA|TRBJ1-1|once
CASTSGILSRGKKNTEAFF
TGTGCCAGTACAAGTGGGATTCTCTCCAGGGGTAAGAAGAACACTGAAGCTTTCTTT
>TRBV5-1|TRBD1|TRBJ2-3|once
CASSLAVRQGSDTQYF
TGCGCCAGCAGCTTGGCCGTAAGACAGGGCTCAGATACGCAGTATTTT
>TRBV6-5|TRBD1|TRBJ2-7|NA
CASARQGANYEQYF
TGTGCCAGCGCGAGACAGGGGGCAAACTACGAGCAGTACTTC
>TRBV19|TRBD1|TRBJ1-1|NA
CASTPRGHTEAFF
TGTGCCAGTACCCCGAGGGGGCACACTGAAGCTTTCTTT
>TRBV5-8|TRBD1|TRBJ1-4|NA
CASSAGTGGEKLFF
TGTGCCAGCAGCGCCGGGACAGGAGGAGAAAAACTGTTTTTT
>TRBV28|TRBD1|TRBJ2-5|NA
CASSLIAGTGETQYF
TGTGCCAGCAGTTTAATAGCAGGGACAGGAGAGACCCAGTACTTC
>TRBV6-1|NA|TRBJ2-5|NA
CASSEMSQGIRETQYF
TGTGCCAGCAGTGAAATGAGCCAGGGAATTAGGGAGACCCAGTACTTC
>TRBV6-4|TRBD2|TRBJ2-3|NA
CASSRTSGANTDTQYF
TGTGCCAGCAGTCGTACTAGCGGGGCAAACACAGATACGCAGTATTTT
>TRBV7-9|NA|TRBJ1-2|once
CASSLGAVTYGYTF
TGTGCCAGCAGCTTAGGGGCAGTCACTTATGGCTACACCTTC
>TRBV28|NA|TRBJ1-4|NA
CASSFRTSGEKLFF
TGTGCCAGCAGTTTTCGCACGTCGGGGGAAAAACTGTTTTTT
>TRBV9|NA|TRBJ2-3|NA
CASSALGRGDTQYF
TGTGCCAGCAGCGCTCTAGGGAGGGGGGATACGCAGTATTTT
>TRBV30|TRBD1|TRBJ1-4|NA
CAWSTGQGNEKLFF
TGTGCCTGGAGTACCGGACAGGGTAATGAAAAACTGTTTTTT
>TRBV4-2|NA|TRBJ1-1|NA
CASSRGRAGNTEAFF
TGTGCCAGCAGCAGGGGGAGGGCAGGGAACACTGAAGCTTTCTTT
>TRBV6-5|TRBD1|TRBJ1-5|once
CASSPGGNSNQPQHF
TGTGCCAGCAGTCCAGGGGGGAATAGCAATCAGCCCCAGCATTTT
>TRBV7-7|TRBD1|TRBJ2-2|once
CASSPGTADTGELFF
TGTGCCAGCAGCCCGGGGACAGCCGATACCGGGGAGCTGTTTTTT
>TRBV6-5|NA|TRBJ1-6|once
CASSWGGENSPLHF
TGTGCCAGCAGTTGGGGGGGTGAAAATTCACCCCTCCACTTT
>TRBV5-5|TRBD1|TRBJ2-2|once
CASSTGQGGPTGELFF
TGTGCCAGCAGCACGGGACAGGGGGGGCCCACCGGGGAGCTGTTTTTT
>TRBV2|TRBD1|TRBJ2-7|NA
CASSEGQGRYEQYF
TGTGCCAGCAGTGAGGGACAGGGCAGGTACGAGCAGTACTTC
>TRBV2|NA|TRBJ2-3|NA
CASSESRGTQYF
TGTGCCAGCAGTGAATCCAGAGGTACGCAGTATTTT
>TRBV20-1|NA|TRBJ1-1|NA
CSAKTFTEAFF
TGCAGTGCTAAAACATTCACTGAAGCTTTCTTT